The rows below give T cell receptor beta chains drawn from one sample of a study of blood T cell repertoires in COVID-19. Here immunoSEQ multiplex PCR was the method, and the copy in TCRdb shows in-frame clones only, minus some. In the table there are about 120,000 clones, around 81% of which are singletons. Specimen: peripheral blood. The receptors were gathered from a man in his fifties or sixties with acute or convalescent COVID-19. Both conserved end residues are part of each CDR3. D genes are given only for firm matches. The listing skips clone size in some rows; elsewhere it reads once, few, many or a size class.

d_call j_call clone_size v_call cdr3_aa cdr3_nt
. TRBJ1-2 . TRBV5-4 CASTGTEDVHGYTF TGTGCCAGCACGGGAACAGAGGACGTTCACGGCTACACCTTC
. TRBJ1-2 . TRBV2 CASRARQTYGYTF TGTGCCAGCAGGGCAAGACAGACTTATGGCTACACCTTC
. TRBJ2-1 . TRBV4-2 CASSQVGGPGPSSYNEQFF TGTGCCAGCAGCCAAGTAGGGGGTCCGGGGCCAAGCTCCTACAATGAGCAGTTCTTC
. TRBJ1-2 . TRBV18 CASSPTDSDYGYTF TGTGCCAGCTCACCAACTGACAGCGATTATGGCTACACCTTC
TRBD1 TRBJ1-3 . TRBV11-2 CASSLRWGTGGNTIYF TGTGCCAGCAGCTTACGGTGGGGGACAGGTGGAAACACCATATATTTT
TRBD2 TRBJ2-3 . TRBV5-1 CASSLEVAGVADTQYF TGCGCCAGCAGCTTGGAGGTAGCGGGAGTGGCAGATACGCAGTATTTT
TRBD2 TRBJ2-1 . TRBV14 CASSHGRWASGRNEQFF TGTGCCAGCAGCCATGGGAGATGGGCTAGCGGGAGAAATGAGCAGTTCTTC
. TRBJ2-7 . TRBV7-2 CASSLSGGGYYEQYF TGTGCCAGCAGCTTATCAGGCGGGGGCTACTACGAGCAGTACTTC
. TRBJ1-2 . TRBV5-4 CASSLVGGGGLRGYTF TGTGCCAGCAGCTTGGTCGGCGGGGGCGGGTTGAGGGGCTACACCTTC
. TRBJ1-1 few TRBV7-2 CASSPHMNTEAFF TGTGCCAGCAGCCCACACATGAACACTGAAGCTTTCTTT
. TRBJ1-3 . TRBV24-1 CATSESRDTTSGNTIYF TGTGCCACCAGTGAAAGCAGGGACACAACCTCTGGAAACACCATATATTTT
. TRBJ1-2 . TRBV4-1 CASSSVWGEDYGYTF TGCGCCAGCAGCTCCGTATGGGGGGAAGACTATGGCTACACCTTC
. TRBJ2-1 . TRBV18 CASSPEGGVWNEQFF TGTGCCAGCTCACCAGAAGGGGGGGTCTGGAATGAGCAGTTCTTC
. TRBJ2-7 . TRBV29-1 CSVRQASGQYF TGCAGCGTTCGACAGGCCTCGGGGCAGTACTTC
. TRBJ2-1 many TRBV30 CAWSSSESSYNEQFF TGTGCCTGGAGTTCTAGCGAGAGCTCCTACAATGAGCAGTTCTTC
. TRBJ2-7 . TRBV2 CASSEGLAYEQYF TGTGCCAGCAGTGAAGGTCTAGCCTACGAGCAGTACTTC
TRBD1 TRBJ1-5 few TRBV18 CASSPDRGSSNQPQHF TGTGCCAGCTCACCGGACAGGGGGTCTAGCAATCAGCCCCAGCATTTT
TRBD2 TRBJ2-3 . TRBV30 CAGGGRSTDTQYF TGTGCGGGGGGCGGGAGGAGCACAGATACGCAGTATTTT
. TRBJ2-2 . TRBV7-9 CASSFPGDNTGELFF TGTGCCAGCAGCTTTCCGGGAGATAACACCGGGGAGCTGTTTTTT
. TRBJ2-5 . TRBV2 CASSESPTVQETQYF TGTGCCAGCAGTGAGTCCCCGACAGTTCAAGAGACCCAGTACTTC
TRBD2 TRBJ2-5 . TRBV5-8 CASSSGLAGRETQYF TGTGCCAGCAGCTCGGGACTAGCGGGACGAGAGACCCAGTACTTC
. TRBJ2-7 . TRBV4-1 CASSQEWGSSYEQYF TGCGCCAGCAGCCAAGAGTGGGGCAGCTCCTACGAGCAGTACTTC
TRBD1 TRBJ1-3 . TRBV13 CASSLGSYRGGNTIYF TGTGCCAGCAGCTTAGGCAGTTACAGGGGCGGAAACACCATATATTTT
TRBD2 TRBJ2-5 . TRBV2 CASSERQGLAHF TGTGCCAGCAGTGAACGTCAGGGACTAGCGCACTTC
TRBD2 TRBJ2-2 . TRBV24-1 CATSDPGLAGVPGELFF TGTGCCACCAGTGACCCAGGACTAGCGGGAGTCCCCGGGGAGCTGTTTTTT
TRBD2 TRBJ2-2 . TRBV7-9 CASSAGASGSFGTGELFF TGTGCCAGCAGCGCTGGGGCCAGCGGGAGCTTCGGCACCGGGGAGCTGTTTTTT
. TRBJ2-2 . TRBV7-9 CASSPADRNTGELFF TGTGCCAGCAGCCCCGCCGACAGAAACACCGGGGAGCTGTTTTTT
. TRBJ1-2 . TRBV6-1 CASIAGESSYGYTF TGTGCCAGCATCGCAGGGGAGTCTAGCTATGGCTACACCTTC
. TRBJ1-3 . TRBV5-1 CASSLTVGGYSGNTIYF TGCGCCAGCAGCTTGACCGTCGGGGGTTACTCTGGAAACACCATATATTTT